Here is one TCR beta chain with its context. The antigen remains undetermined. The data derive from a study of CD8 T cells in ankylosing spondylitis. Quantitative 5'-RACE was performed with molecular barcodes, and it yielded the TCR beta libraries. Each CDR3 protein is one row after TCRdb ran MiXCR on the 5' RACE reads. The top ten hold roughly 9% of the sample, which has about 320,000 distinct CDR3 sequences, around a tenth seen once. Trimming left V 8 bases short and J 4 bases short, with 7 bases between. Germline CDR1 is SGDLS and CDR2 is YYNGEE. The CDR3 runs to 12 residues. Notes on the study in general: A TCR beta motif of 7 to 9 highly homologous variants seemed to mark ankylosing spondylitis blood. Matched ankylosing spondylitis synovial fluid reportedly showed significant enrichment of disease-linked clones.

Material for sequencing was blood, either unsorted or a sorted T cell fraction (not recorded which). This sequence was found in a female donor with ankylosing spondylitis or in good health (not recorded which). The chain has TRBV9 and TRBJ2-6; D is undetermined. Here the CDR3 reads CASSIGANVLTF. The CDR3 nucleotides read TGTGCCAGTTCTATAGGGGCCAACGTCCTGACTTTC.